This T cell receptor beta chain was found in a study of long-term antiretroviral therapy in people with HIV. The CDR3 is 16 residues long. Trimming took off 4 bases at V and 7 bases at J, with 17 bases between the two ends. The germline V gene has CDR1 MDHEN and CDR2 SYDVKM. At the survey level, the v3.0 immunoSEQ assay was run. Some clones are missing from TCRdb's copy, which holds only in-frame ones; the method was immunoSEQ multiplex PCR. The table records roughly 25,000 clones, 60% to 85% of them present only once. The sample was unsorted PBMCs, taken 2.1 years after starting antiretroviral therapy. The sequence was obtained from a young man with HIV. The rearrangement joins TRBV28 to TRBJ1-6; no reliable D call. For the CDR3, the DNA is TGTGCCAGCAGTTCCCAAATAGGAACCGAGAATTCACCCCTCCACTTT. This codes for CASSSQIGTENSPLHF.